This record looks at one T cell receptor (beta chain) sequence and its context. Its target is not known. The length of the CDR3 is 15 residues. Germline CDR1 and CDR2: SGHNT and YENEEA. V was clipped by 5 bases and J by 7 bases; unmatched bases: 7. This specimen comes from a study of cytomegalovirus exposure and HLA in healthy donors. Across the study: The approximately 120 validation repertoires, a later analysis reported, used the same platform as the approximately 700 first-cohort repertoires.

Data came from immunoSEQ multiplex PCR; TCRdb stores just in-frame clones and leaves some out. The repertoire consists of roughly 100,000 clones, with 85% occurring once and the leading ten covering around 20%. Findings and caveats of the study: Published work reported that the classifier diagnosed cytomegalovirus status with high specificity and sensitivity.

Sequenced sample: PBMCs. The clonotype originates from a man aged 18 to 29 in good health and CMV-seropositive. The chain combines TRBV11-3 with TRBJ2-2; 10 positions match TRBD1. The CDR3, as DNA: TGTGCCAGCAGCGGACAGGGGGGGCCGGGCGGGGAGCTGTTTTTT. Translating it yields CASSGQGGPGGELFF.